The next 25 T cell receptor beta chains were all read from a single sample in a study of T cell responses to AZD1222 COVID-19 vaccine. Data came from immunoSEQ multiplex PCR; TCRdb stores just in-frame clones and leaves some out. Of about 94,000 clones detected, 85% appear once; the ten largest clones hold 4.5%. Sample: peripheral blood, taken 28 days after the second AZD1222 dose. The receptors were sampled from an adult who received the AZD1222 COVID-19 vaccine.

The gene calls are TRBV6-5 and TRBJ2-7; 7 bases map to TRBD1. This CDR3 has 15 amino acids. Germline V lookup: CDR1 MNHEY, CDR2 SVGAGI. J gave up 2 bases and V 6 bases, and 10 bases lay outside the gene matches. CDR3 nucleotides: TGTGCCAGCAGCACCGTCGGACAGGAAGCCTACGAGCAGTACTTC. Residues: CASSTVGQEAYEQYF.

The rearrangement uses TRBV5-1 and TRBJ1-2; tentative D call: TRBD1 (6 bases). This CDR3 is built from 15 residues. The germline gives CDR1 SGHRS, CDR2 YFSETQ. Trimming cost V 4 bases and J 7 bases, with 20 bases left between them. The CDR3 loop is CASSLGEGEGRGYTF. The CDR3 region has the DNA TGCGCCAGCAGCCTAGGGGAGGGGGAAGGACGTGGCTACACCTTC.

The genes are TRBV6-5 and TRBJ2-5; TRBD2 aligns across 8 bases. This CDR3 region has 14 residues. The germline gives CDR1 MNHEY, CDR2 SVGAGI. The V and J ends lost 7 bases and 4 bases, in that order; junction bases with no gene match: 8. CDR3 DNA sequence: TGTGCCAGCAAAGAGAGCGGGAGTATAGAGACCCAGTACTTC. Translating it yields CASKESGSIETQYF.

V is TRBV19 and J is TRBJ2-2; tentative D call: TRBD1 (6 bases). The CDR3 length is 15 residues. V lost 6 bases to trimming and J lost 2 bases, with 13 bases between them. Germline loops: CDR1 LNHDA, CDR2 SQIVND (reference sequence). CDR3 residues: CASRGQGYNTGELFF. Here the CDR3 DNA reads TGTGCCAGTAGGGGTCAGGGGTACAACACCGGGGAGCTGTTTTTT.

The rearrangement uses TRBV7-8 and TRBJ1-5, with D hard to call. Trimming cost V 5 bases and J 4 bases, with 9 bases left between them. Germline V CDR1 and CDR2: SGHVS, FQNEAQ. This CDR3 spans 13 amino acids. CDR3 nucleotide sequence: TGTGCCAGCAGCATGACGGGAAATCAGCCCCAGCATTTT. Residues: CASSMTGNQPQHF.

J is TRBJ1-5 and V is TRBV9; D is unresolved. There are 11 residues in the CDR3. The germline V gene encodes CDR1 SGDLS and CDR2 YYNGEE. With 4 bases removed from V and 5 bases from J, the gap between germline ends came to 4 bases. CDR3 sequence: CASSPHQPQHF. The CDR3 nucleotides read TGTGCCAGCAGCCCCCATCAGCCCCAGCATTTT.

The chain uses TRBV19 and TRBJ1-5, with 7 bases identical to TRBD1. The germline CDR1 and CDR2 sequences are LNHDA and SQIVND (reference sequence). Trimming took 5 bases from V and 2 from J; bases not matched to a gene: 15. The CDR3 contains 18 residues. The CDR3 loop is CASSVRDTTGVGNQPQHF. The CDR3 nucleotides are TGTGCCAGTAGTGTTCGAGATACTACAGGGGTTGGCAATCAGCCCCAGCATTTT.

The chain employs TRBV7-8 and TRBJ1-5, with D possibly matching TRBD1 (5 bases). V was shortened by 6 bases and J by 1 base, with 10 bases between the two germline ends. This CDR3 has 14 residues. From germline, CDR1 is SGHVS and CDR2 FQNEAQ. The CDR3 reads CASSYRDSNQPQHF. The CDR3 DNA is TGTGCCAGCAGTTACCGGGACAGCAATCAGCCCCAGCATTTT.

A few counts support this clone. The rearrangement joins TRBV24-1 to TRBJ2-1; a possible D gene is TRBD1 (6 bases). The V end was cut by 9 bases, the J end by 8 bases, with 16 bases between. This CDR3 is built from 13 residues. The germline CDR1 and CDR2 sequences are KGHDR and SFDVKD. The CDR3 protein is CATATGRGYEQFF. The CDR3 DNA reads TGTGCCACCGCGACAGGCAGAGGGTATGAGCAGTTCTTC.

Written as DNA, the CDR3 is TGTGCCAGCAGCCCCTGGGGGGGGCTTGGTACAGATACGCAGTATTTT. Its protein product is CASSPWGGLGTDTQYF. The chain employs TRBV6-2 or TRBV6-3 and TRBJ2-3, with a weak D call TRBD2 (7 bases). Germline V lookup: CDR1 MNHEY, CDR2 SVGEGT. The CDR3 loop spans 16 amino acids. V was cut by 6 bases and J by 3 bases, with 19 bases left in between.

The rearrangement links TRBV11-2 to TRBJ2-1; 11 nucleotides match TRBD2. Germline V gives CDR1 SGHAT, CDR2 FQNNGV. The CDR3 consists of 15 residues. Losses at the gene ends were 3 bases for V and 4 bases for J; bases not matched to a gene: 2. DNA of the CDR3: TGTGCCAGCAGCTTTAGCGGGGGGGGTTACAATGAGCAGTTCTTC. It encodes CASSFSGGGYNEQFF. The full variable domain, its missing parts supplied by reference TRBV11-2 and TRBJ2-1, is EAGVAQSPRYKIIEKRQSVAFWCNPISGHATLYWYQQILGQGPKLLIQFQNNGVVDDSQLPKDRFSAERLKGVDSTLKIQPAKLEDSAVYLCASSFSGGGYNEQFFGPGTRLTVL.

The V gene is TRBV27, the J gene TRBJ2-7; possible D gene TRBD2, 6 bases. V was trimmed by 3 bases and J by 3 bases, leaving 15 bases between them. CDR1 is MNHEY and CDR2 is SMNVEV in the germline V gene (reference sequence). This CDR3 has 15 amino acids. For the CDR3, the DNA is TGTGCCAGCAGTTTTGGAGGGTGGGGGAACTACGAGCAGTACTTC. Its translation is CASSFGGWGNYEQYF.

The chain carries TRBV6-1 and TRBJ1-6; TRBD1 matches at 9 bases. After removal of 2 bases from V and 8 bases from J, the junction contained 16 bases not matched to a gene. Looked up from germline, CDR1 is MNHNS and CDR2 is SASEGT. There are 19 residues in the CDR3. The CDR3 loop is CASSELLGFGTGRDSPLHF. In DNA form, the CDR3 reads TGTGCCAGCAGTGAATTGTTAGGGTTCGGGACAGGGAGAGATTCACCCCTCCACTTT.

The gene calls are TRBV28 and TRBJ1-2; 7 bases are shared with TRBD1. Per germline, CDR1 MDHEN and CDR2 SYDVKM. The CDR3 contains 14 residues. Trimming at V came to 6 bases and at J to 8 bases, leaving 12 bases not matched to a gene. The CDR3 spells CASRWADRMGGYTF. The CDR3, as DNA: TGTGCCAGCAGATGGGCGGACAGGATGGGAGGCTACACCTTC.

The CDR3, as DNA: TGTGCCAGCAGTATTCAGGGTGCAACTAATGAAAAACTGTTTTTT. Translation: CASSIQGATNEKLFF. The V call is TRBV7-2, the J call TRBJ1-4, with TRBD1 as a possible D gene (5 bases). V was cut by 6 bases and J by 0 bases, with 11 bases left in between. Germline V gene sequence: CDR1 SGHTA, CDR2 FQGNSA. The CDR3 consists of 15 residues.

V gene TRBV20-1 combines with J gene TRBJ2-5; TRBD1 is a possible D gene (6 bases). CDR3 length: 15 residues. Trimming took off 3 bases at V and 4 bases at J, with 18 bases between the two ends. CDR1 is DFQATT, CDR2 SNEGSKA, per germline (reference sequence). The CDR3 loop reads CSASFGGSVVETQYF. The CDR3 coding sequence is TGCAGTGCTAGTTTTGGGGGCAGCGTAGTAGAGACCCAGTACTTC.

The gene calls are TRBV5-1 and TRBJ2-3, with D possibly being TRBD2 (6 bases). V shed 3 bases and J shed 3 bases, with 11 bases lying between them. CDR1 and CDR2 from the germline V gene are SGHRS and YFSETQ. This CDR3 contains 14 residues. CDR3 sequence reads: CASSYSGRTDTQYF. The CDR3 region has the DNA TGCGCCAGCAGCTACAGCGGGCGGACAGATACGCAGTATTTT.

This sequence joins TRBV10-3 and TRBJ1-2; D gene ambiguous. V was clipped by 4 bases and J by 4 bases, with 10 bases between them. Germline lookup yields CDR1 ENHRY and CDR2 SYGVKD. The length of the CDR3 is 13 residues. In DNA, the CDR3 is TGTGCCATCAGTGTAGATGTCTCCTATGGCTACACCTTC. Residues: CAISVDVSYGYTF.

This chain joins TRBV27 and TRBJ2-2, with D perhaps matching TRBD2 (5 bases). Per germline, CDR1 MNHEY and CDR2 SMNVEV (reference sequence). The germline V and J ends were trimmed by 1 base and 2 bases, with 8 bases remaining between them. This CDR3 comprises 15 residues. The CDR3 here is CASSLWRVNTGELFF. CDR3 bases: TGTGCCAGCAGTTTATGGCGGGTAAACACCGGGGAGCTGTTTTTT.

The rearrangement links TRBV6-5 to TRBJ1-5; D gene ambiguous. The CDR3 loop spans 14 amino acids. Germline assignment: CDR1 MNHEY and CDR2 SVGAGI. Trimming cost V 5 bases and J 0 bases, with 8 bases left between them. The CDR3 protein is CASSPHYSNQPQHF. DNA for the CDR3: TGTGCCAGCAGTCCCCACTATAGCAATCAGCCCCAGCATTTT.

This clone was found once. This rearrangement joins TRBV19 to TRBJ1-3; D gene uncertain. CDR1 is LNHDA and CDR2 is SQIVND in the germline V gene (reference sequence). Trimming removed 9 bases from V and 0 bases from J, with 15 bases in between. The CDR3 runs 15 residues. In DNA form, the CDR3 reads TGTGCCAGCGACCCGACGGAGAGCTCTGGAAACACCATATATTTT. Amino acid sequence: CASDPTESSGNTIYF.

The gene calls are TRBV28 and TRBJ1-6; 8 positions agree with TRBD1. Germline V gene sequence: CDR1 MDHEN, CDR2 SYDVKM. The V segment lost 1 base and the J segment 10 bases; nucleotides outside the gene matches: 6. The CDR3 totals 15 residues. The CDR3 nucleotides read TGTGCCAGCAGTTTATCACAGGGGGTGAGGTCACCCCTCCACTTT. It yields the protein CASSLSQGVRSPLHF.

The CDR3 sequence is CASSGGYSGNTIYF. CDR3 DNA sequence: TGTGCCAGCAGTGGGGGGTACTCTGGAAACACCATATATTTT. This sequence joins TRBV27 and TRBJ1-3; D possibly corresponds to TRBD1 (5 bases). Trimming removed 5 bases at V and 0 bases at J, with 8 bases between. This CDR3 is built from 14 residues. CDR1 and CDR2 from the germline V gene are MNHEY and SMNVEV (reference sequence).

The V gene is TRBV7-9, the J gene TRBJ1-3, with a possible D match to TRBD1 (6 bases). This CDR3 has 15 residues. V was cut by 5 bases and J by 4 bases, with 15 bases left in between. The germline V gene encodes CDR1 SEHNR and CDR2 FQNEAQ (reference sequence). The CDR3 here is CASSPRGAPGNTIYF. In DNA form, the CDR3 reads TGTGCCAGCAGCCCTCGGGGGGCGCCCGGAAACACCATATATTTT.

This clone was observed a handful of times. The chain carries TRBV19 and TRBJ1-5; 9 bases map to TRBD1. Germline loops: CDR1 LNHDA, CDR2 SQIVND (reference sequence). This CDR3 spans 17 amino acids. V lost 6 bases and J lost 5; bases outside the gene matches: 14. The DNA for the CDR3 is TGTGCCAGTAGCCGAAGTAGGGACAGGGAGATGCATCAGCCCCAGCATTTT. Protein: CASSRSRDREMHQPQHF.